Below, 27 T cell receptor beta chains from the same sample are listed, as sequenced in a study of T cell responses to AZD1222 COVID-19 vaccine. Sequencing used immunoSEQ multiplex PCR; TCRdb keeps in-frame clones, though not all of them. The table has 150,000 to 250,000 clones, around 93% seen once. Sequencing used peripheral blood, obtained 28 days after the second AZD1222 dose. The receptors shown here come from an adult who received the AZD1222 COVID-19 vaccine.

CDR3 nucleotides: TGTGCCAGCAGCCAGGGGACAGACACAGATACGCAGTATTTT. Amino acid sequence: CASSQGTDTDTQYF. This chain uses TRBV4-2 with TRBJ2-3; 7 bases line up with TRBD1. The CDR3 runs 14 residues. Germline trimming cut 3 bases from V and 2 bases from J; bases unmatched to any gene: 2. Germline CDR1 reads LGHNA; CDR2 reads YNFKEQ.

This chain uses TRBV12-3 or TRBV12-4 with TRBJ1-1; weak D call: TRBD1 (5 bases). With 3 bases removed from V and 5 bases from J, the gap between germline ends came to 7 bases. This CDR3 is built from 12 residues. CDR3 region: CASSFGGTEAFF. As DNA, the CDR3 is TGTGCCAGCAGTTTCGGGGGTACTGAAGCTTTCTTT.

The gene calls are TRBV28 and TRBJ2-6; D possibly corresponds to TRBD1 (6 bases). Germline V CDR1 and CDR2: MDHEN, SYDVKM. Deletions cut 5 bases from V and 2 bases from J, with 7 bases between. The CDR3 has 14 amino acids. For the CDR3, the DNA is TGTGCCAGCAGTGGGGGCGCTGGGGCCAACGTCCTGACTTTC. Amino acids: CASSGGAGANVLTF.

The gene calls are TRBV5-4 and TRBJ2-1; D perhaps matches TRBD2 (6 bases). V dropped 1 base and J dropped 8 bases, with 13 bases sitting between them. This CDR3 has 14 residues. Germline values: CDR1 SGHNT, CDR2 YYREEE (reference sequence). The chain's CDR3 is CASSLWVPGDEQFF. Here the CDR3 DNA reads TGTGCCAGCAGCTTGTGGGTGCCGGGGGATGAGCAGTTCTTC.

The chain uses TRBV14 and TRBJ2-3, with TRBD1 matching 7 bases. The germline CDR1 and CDR2 sequences are SGHDN and FVKESK. V trimming: 3 bases; J trimming: 0 bases; junction bases outside the gene matches: 6. The CDR3 is made up of 16 amino acids. CDR3 sequence (DNA): TGTGCCAGCAGCCAGCTCAGGGGGATCAGCACAGATACGCAGTATTTT. This encodes CASSQLRGISTDTQYF.

The gene calls are TRBV4-3 and TRBJ1-1; no definite D call. Trimming removed 0 bases at V and 10 bases at J, with 12 bases between. The CDR3 spans 13 residues. Germline V gene data show CDR1 as LGHNA and CDR2 as YSLEER. The CDR3 DNA is TGCGCCAGCAGCCAAGAGATTGGGAATGCAGCTTTCTTT. It translates to CASSQEIGNAAFF.

The sample holds one count of this clone. The CDR3 sequence: CASSPSEWSRGYGYTF. In DNA form, the CDR3 reads TGTGCCAGCAGCCCATCAGAATGGAGCAGGGGCTATGGCTACACCTTC. The chain combines TRBV9 with TRBJ1-2; D perhaps matches TRBD1 (6 bases). The CDR3 has 16 amino acids. The V end lost 4 bases, the J end lost 4 bases, and 20 bases lay between the germline ends. CDR1 is SGDLS and CDR2 is YYNGEE in the germline V gene.

Only a few counts were recorded for this clone. This sequence joins TRBV2 and TRBJ1-5, with D perhaps TRBD1 (5 bases). CDR1 SNHLY and CDR2 FYNNEI come from the germline V gene. The ends were cut back, 4 bases at V and 4 bases at J, with 8 bases in the middle. This CDR3 spans 13 amino acids. The CDR3 DNA is TGTGCCAGCAGTGGTAGGGGAAATCAGCCCCAGCATTTT. Protein: CASSGRGNQPQHF.

This clone appeared once. V gene TRBV11-2 combines with J gene TRBJ1-1, with D possibly matching TRBD1 (5 bases). Trimming took off 4 bases at V and 5 bases at J, with 14 bases between the two ends. Germline loops: CDR1 SGHAT, CDR2 FQNNGV. This CDR3 is built from 14 residues. The CDR3 DNA is TGTGCCAGCAGCTCAGGGAACCCCGGAACTGAAGCTTTCTTT. This sequence encodes CASSSGNPGTEAFF.

V is TRBV19 and J is TRBJ1-5; perhaps TRBD1 as D (5 bases). This CDR3 spans 14 amino acids. The germline V gene encodes CDR1 LNHDA and CDR2 SQIVND (reference sequence). Trimming shortened V by 3 bases and J by 6 bases, and 12 bases separated the two germline ends. The CDR3 loop reads CASSIRRDAQPQHF. The CDR3 DNA reads TGTGCCAGTAGTATTCGCAGGGATGCTCAGCCCCAGCATTTT.

The CDR3 DNA is TGTGCCAGCAGCCAGAGACAGGGGAGCGAGCAGTACTTC. This gives the protein CASSQRQGSEQYF. The chain couples TRBV3-1 (or the pseudogene TRBV3-2) to TRBJ2-7; 8 nucleotides agree with TRBD1. Germline CDR1 and CDR2: LGHDT and YNNKEL (reference sequence). The CDR3 loop spans 13 amino acids. The ends lost 3 bases at V and 6 bases at J; junction bases unmatched: 4.

The genes are TRBV6-6 and TRBJ2-5; a possible D gene is TRBD2 (5 bases). V was pared by 11 bases and J by 2 bases, with 15 bases between. This CDR3 has 13 residues. Looked up from germline, CDR1 is MNHNY and CDR2 is SVGAGI (reference sequence). This CDR3 is CAAAESNQETQYF. As DNA, the CDR3 is TGTGCCGCAGCGGAATCAAATCAAGAGACCCAGTACTTC.

The V gene is TRBV7-9, the J gene TRBJ1-6; TRBD1 matches 7 bases. This CDR3 has 16 residues. Germline loops: CDR1 SEHNR, CDR2 FQNEAQ (reference sequence). V lost 1 base and J lost 7; bases outside the gene matches: 7. The CDR3 here is CASSLERGRGNSPLHF. CDR3 coding DNA: TGTGCCAGCAGCTTAGAAAGGGGGCGAGGCAATTCACCCCTCCACTTT.

V usage is TRBV28 and J usage is TRBJ2-1; the match to TRBD2 covers 9 bases. V shed 6 bases, J shed 1 base, and the junction held 4 bases outside the gene matches. The CDR3 extends over 15 amino acids. Per germline, CDR1 MDHEN and CDR2 SYDVKM. CDR3 bases: TGTGCCAGCAGCCGGGGACTAGCATCCTACAATGAGCAGTTCTTC. It specifies CASSRGLASYNEQFF.

The CDR3 bases are TGCAGCGCATCGGGACAGGGACTGGGGAACACTGAAGCTTTCTTT. Translated: CSASGQGLGNTEAFF. The chain employs TRBV29-1 and TRBJ1-1; 9 bases fit TRBD1. Germline V gene sequence: CDR1 SQVTM, CDR2 ANQGSEA. The CDR3 extends over 15 amino acids. Trimming cost V 7 bases and J 1 base; bases outside gene matches: 10. Full variable domain (missing parts from reference TRBV29-1 and TRBJ1-1): SAVISQKPSRDICQRGTSLTIQCQVDSQVTMMFWYRQQPGQSLTLIATANQGSEATYESGFVIDKFPISRPNLTFSTLTVSNMSPEDSSIYLCSASGQGLGNTEAFFGQGTRLTVV.

This chain joins TRBV5-1 and TRBJ2-3; 8 nucleotides agree with TRBD2. Germline CDR1 SGHRS, CDR2 YFSETQ. The CDR3 loop spans 17 amino acids. V gave up 0 bases and J gave up 0 bases; unmatched junction bases: 6. In nucleotides, the CDR3 is TGCGCCAGCAGCTTGGTGTCGGGGGGGTATAGCACAGATACGCAGTATTTT. As protein: CASSLVSGGYSTDTQYF.

This clone was found once. The chain combines TRBV10-3 with TRBJ2-7; 9 nucleotides match TRBD1. Germline CDR1 ENHRY, CDR2 SYGVKD. There are 12 residues in the CDR3. V lost 8 bases to trimming and J lost 3 bases; unmatched junction nucleotides: 2. CDR3 sequence: CAIGDRDYEQYF. The CDR3 DNA reads as TGTGCCATCGGGGACAGGGACTACGAGCAGTACTTC.

The gene calls are TRBV3-1 (or the pseudogene TRBV3-2) and TRBJ1-3; a weak D match, TRBD1 (5 bases). The germline V gene encodes CDR1 LGHDT and CDR2 YNNKEL (reference sequence). V was shortened by 2 bases and J by 5 bases, with 13 bases between the two germline ends. This CDR3 region has 15 residues. The CDR3 loop is CASSQPGKERNTIYF. As DNA, the CDR3 is TGTGCCAGCAGCCAACCAGGGAAAGAGAGAAACACCATATATTTT.

The J gene is TRBJ2-3, the V gene TRBV4-2, with D hard to call. Per the germline V gene, CDR1 is LGHNA and CDR2 is YNFKEQ. The CDR3 has 15 amino acids. The ends were cut back, 0 bases at V and 2 bases at J, with 9 bases in the middle. This CDR3 is CASSQEGTNTDTQYF. CDR3 nucleotides: TGTGCCAGCAGCCAAGAAGGTACCAACACAGATACGCAGTATTTT.

The rearrangement links TRBV7-3 to TRBJ2-1; 13 positions match TRBD2. Germline V gene sequence: CDR1 SGHTA, CDR2 FQGTGA. Trimming took 5 bases from V and 4 from J; bases not matched to a gene: 2. CDR3 length equals 15 residues. The CDR3 nucleotides are TGTGCCAGCAGCCGGACTAGCGGGGGTTACAATGAGCAGTTCTTC. Its protein product is CASSRTSGGYNEQFF.

V is TRBV10-1 and J is TRBJ1-3; 9 bases line up with TRBD1. The CDR3 totals 13 residues. The junction had 2 bases not matched to a gene; V was cut back by 10 bases and J by 1 base. Germline V lookup: CDR1 WNHNN, CDR2 SYGVQD (reference sequence). In nucleotides, the CDR3 is TGCGCCACCGGGACAGGGTCTGGAAACACCATATATTTT. Protein product: CATGTGSGNTIYF.

This clone was seen a handful of times. V usage is TRBV19 and J usage is TRBJ1-5; possibly TRBD1 for D (5 bases). Trimming left V 7 bases short and J 7 bases short, with 17 bases between. The germline V gene encodes CDR1 LNHDA and CDR2 SQIVND (reference sequence). This CDR3 region has 14 residues. Here the CDR3 reads CASNNPTGGQPQHF. The CDR3 nucleotides are TGTGCCAGTAACAACCCCACAGGCGGCCAGCCCCAGCATTTT. Filled out from reference TRBV19 and TRBJ1-5, the complete variable domain reads DGGITQSPKYLFRKEGQNVTLSCEQNLNHDAMYWYRQDPGQGLRLIYYSQIVNDFQKGDIAEGYSVSREKKESFPLTVTSAQKNPTAFYLCASNNPTGGQPQHFGDGTRLSIL.

V gene TRBV12-3 or TRBV12-4 combines with J gene TRBJ2-2; the D call may be TRBD1 or TRBD2 (6 bases each). The V end was cut by 7 bases, the J end by 7 bases, with 13 bases between. CDR3 length: 13 amino acids. The CDR3 spells CASMTGASGELFF. DNA of the CDR3: TGTGCCAGCATGACGGGGGCGAGCGGGGAGCTGTTTTTT.

This chain joins TRBV27 and TRBJ1-5; D gene ambiguous. The germline CDR1 and CDR2 sequences are MNHEY and SMNVEV (reference sequence). The V end was cut by 1 base, the J end by 2 bases, with 12 bases between. CDR3 length equals 16 residues. CDR3 bases: TGTGCCAGCAGTTTATTGGCGGATTACGGCAATCAGCCCCAGCATTTT. Its translation: CASSLLADYGNQPQHF.

The gene calls are TRBV6-2 or TRBV6-3 and TRBJ2-1; TRBD1 aligns across 7 bases. V shed 4 bases, J shed 12 bases, and the junction held 12 bases outside the gene matches. Germline loops: CDR1 MNHEY, CDR2 SVGEGT. CDR3 length: 14 amino acids. Here the CDR3 DNA reads TGTGCCAGCAGTTCCGGGACAGTGCCACCGAGGCAGTTCTTC. Its translation: CASSSGTVPPRQFF.

V usage is TRBV5-5 and J usage is TRBJ1-3; tentatively, D is TRBD1 (5 bases). V was pared by 0 bases and J by 3 bases, with 16 bases between. The CDR3 runs 17 residues. From germline, CDR1 is SGHKS and CDR2 YYEKEE (reference sequence). The CDR3 protein is CASSLAGGVIRGNTIYF. CDR3 in DNA: TGTGCCAGCAGCTTGGCCGGAGGGGTTATTCGTGGAAACACCATATATTTT.

This chain links TRBV5-5 with TRBJ2-2, with D possibly matching TRBD1 (5 bases). CDR3 size: 15 residues. Germline V gene lookup returns CDR1 SGHKS and CDR2 YYEKEE (reference sequence). The V end was cut by 2 bases, the J end by 1 base, with 9 bases between. The CDR3 DNA reads as TGTGCCAGCAGCTTTGGACAAATGAACACCGGGGAGCTGTTTTTT. Its translation is CASSFGQMNTGELFF.